The T cell receptor beta chain described here comes from a study of CD8+CD57+ T cells in acquired aplastic anemia. Study overall: DNA recovered from sorted CD4+ and CD8+ cells had a mean of 3.2 ug. General study points: The number of CD8+ CDR3 sequences shared by patients and controls was twenty-nine. Controls did not differ significantly from patients in CD8+ Simpson's diversity.

In this sample, this clonotype turned up many times. No antigen is known for it. Trimming cost V 3 bases and J 2 bases; bases outside gene matches: 11. This CDR3 has 17 amino acids. Germline CDR1 reads MGHDK; CDR2 reads SYGVNS. Previously, flow cytometry had revealed CD8+CD57+ cell expansion in the patients chosen for sequencing. The cohort consisted entirely of patients having severe acquired aplastic anemia. Profiles of TCR beta VDJ and CDR3 were generated from a genomic DNA template. MiXCR, run by TCRdb on the reads, gives a single entry per CDR3 protein. Here the sample spans about 160,000 distinct CDR3 sequences, about 50% being singletons.

Specimen: sorted CD4+, CD8+, or CD8+CD57+ T cells (not recorded which) from PBMCs. The clonotype originates from a human donor with aplastic anemia. The genes are TRBV25-1 and TRBJ2-3; TRBD1 agrees at 7 bases. CDR3 loop: CASSDYLGDSITDTQYF. Here the CDR3 DNA reads TGTGCCAGCAGTGATTATCTGGGGGACAGCATCACAGATACGCAGTATTTT.